This TCR beta chain stems from a study of human T cells and chemical hapten exposure. Study conclusions and caveats: Against controls, expanded TCRs gave rise to significantly more large CDR3 similarity clusters.

As for time point: patch test 2, 6 weeks after DPC sensitization. Treatment here: therapeutic diphenylcyclopropenone sensitization with weekly scalp DPC. V lost 2 bases and J 5 bases, leaving 6 bases between the germline ends. This CDR3 has 12 amino acids. The germline V gene has CDR1 LNHNV and CDR2 YYDKDF (reference sequence). The sample holds a few counts of this clonotype. What it binds is unknown. Each CDR3 protein is one row after TCRdb ran MiXCR on the RACE reads. The sample holds tens of thousands of distinct CDR3 sequences; around 7% are singletons and the top ten take around 1.3%. The chain is built from TRBV15 and TRBJ2-5; D unresolved. The receptor's source is a woman aged 25 to 45 with alopecia areata. Some clones in this sample may be carry-over from other donors' samples. Sequencing used whole blood, obtained in connection with sensitization to the hapten diphenylcyclopropenone (DPC). The CDR3 nucleotides read TGTGCCACCAGCAGACACCGGGAGACCCAGTACTTC. Its protein product is CATSRHRETQYF.